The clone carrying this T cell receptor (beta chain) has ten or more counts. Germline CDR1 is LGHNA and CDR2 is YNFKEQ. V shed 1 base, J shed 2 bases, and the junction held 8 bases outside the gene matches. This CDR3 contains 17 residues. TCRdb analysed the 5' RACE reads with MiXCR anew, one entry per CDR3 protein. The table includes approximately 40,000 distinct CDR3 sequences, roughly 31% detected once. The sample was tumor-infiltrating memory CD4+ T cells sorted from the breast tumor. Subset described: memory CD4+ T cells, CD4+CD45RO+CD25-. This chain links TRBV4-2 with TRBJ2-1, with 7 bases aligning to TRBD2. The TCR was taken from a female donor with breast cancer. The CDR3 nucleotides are TGTGCCAGCAGCCAAGGGGGCGGGGGTAGTACCTACAATGAGCAGTTCTTC. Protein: CASSQGGGGSTYNEQFF.